These T cell receptor beta chains were read from a single sample in a study of cytomegalovirus exposure and HLA in healthy donors. The method was immunoSEQ multiplex PCR; TCRdb's version includes in-frame clones alone and lacks a portion of them. Among about 190,000 clones listed, 80% to 85% were seen once. Sequenced input: PBMCs. These receptors were obtained from a boy aged 10-17 years in good health and CMV-seronegative. Both conserved end residues are part of each CDR3. The D gene is left open where the match is weak. Only part of the rows carry a size: once, few, many, or a class if the clone is expanded.

J gene,D gene,clone size,V gene,CDR3 protein,CDR3 DNA
TRBJ2-2,.,once,TRBV7-8,CASSLYQGNRANTGELFF,TGTGCCAGCAGCTTATATCAAGGGAACAGGGCCAACACCGGGGAGCTGTTTTTT
TRBJ2-7,.,.,TRBV6-5,CASSYSTPGKLSEQYF,TGTGCCAGCAGTTACTCGACCCCAGGGAAGTTAAGCGAGCAGTACTTC
TRBJ1-2,TRBD1,.,TRBV27,CASSLDWTGVGYTF,TGTGCCAGCAGTTTAGATTGGACAGGGGTTGGCTACACCTTC
TRBJ1-5,TRBD1,.,TRBV7-2,CASSPETGLNQPQHF,TGTGCCAGCAGCCCCGAGACAGGGCTCAATCAGCCCCAGCATTTT
TRBJ1-2,TRBD1,.,TRBV28,CASSPLGQADRGYTF,TGTGCCAGCAGTCCCTTGGGACAGGCCGATCGGGGCTACACCTTC
TRBJ2-7,.,.,TRBV11-2,CASSPRVDRSSYEQYF,TGTGCCAGCAGCCCCCGTGTTGACCGGAGCTCCTACGAGCAGTACTTC
TRBJ1-6,.,.,TRBV11-2,CASSLKTSVRDSPLHF,TGTGCCAGCAGCTTAAAAACGTCAGTGAGGGATTCACCCCTCCACTTT
TRBJ1-1,.,once,TRBV9,CASSVESGQPITYTEAFF,TGTGCCAGCAGCGTAGAAAGCGGACAGCCAATAACCTACACTGAAGCTTTCTTT
TRBJ2-1,.,.,TRBV7-9,CASLTQRATSEQFF,TGTGCCAGCCTCACCCAGCGGGCCACAAGTGAGCAGTTCTTC
TRBJ2-7,.,.,TRBV9,CASGGARSEQYF,TGTGCCAGCGGCGGGGCGAGATCCGAGCAGTACTTC
TRBJ1-1,.,.,TRBV6-5,CASYRAGRTEAFF,TGTGCCAGTTACCGGGCAGGGCGGACTGAAGCTTTCTTT
TRBJ2-7,TRBD1,few,TRBV28,CASSSPPTGEPKQYF,TGTGCCAGCAGTTCCCCTCCGACAGGGGAACCCAAGCAGTACTTC
TRBJ1-1,.,.,TRBV6-5,CASSDGTNLEAFF,TGTGCCAGCAGTGACGGGACAAATTTAGAAGCTTTCTTT
TRBJ1-1,.,.,TRBV28,CASSPPRTNEAFF,TGTGCCAGCAGCCCCCCCAGAACAAATGAAGCTTTCTTT
TRBJ1-4,.,.,TRBV29-1,CSVGLGTSREKLFF,TGCAGCGTTGGCCTCGGGACATCAAGAGAAAAACTGTTTTTT
TRBJ2-1,.,.,TRBV11-3,CASSSGGASYNEQFF,TGTGCCAGCAGCTCGGGCGGGGCGTCCTACAATGAGCAGTTCTTC
TRBJ1-1,.,.,TRBV28,CASRRTLLESMNTEAFF,TGTGCCAGCAGACGGACGTTACTAGAAAGTATGAACACTGAAGCTTTCTTT
TRBJ1-1,.,few,TRBV5-6,CASSRSYGNTEAFF,TGTGCCAGCAGCCGATCTTACGGGAACACTGAAGCTTTCTTT
TRBJ2-7,TRBD2,.,TRBV28,CASSLQSAREFYEQYF,TGTGCCAGCAGTTTACAATCCGCGCGGGAGTTCTACGAGCAGTACTTC
TRBJ2-2,.,.,TRBV7-8,CASSLAGPGPTGELFF,TGTGCCAGCAGCTTAGCGGGGCCGGGCCCGACCGGGGAGCTGTTTTTT
TRBJ2-7,.,.,TRBV2,CASSEARYEQYF,TGTGCCAGCAGTGAGGCCCGATACGAGCAGTACTTC
TRBJ2-7,.,.,TRBV30,CAWSVRRDPGPRDEQYF,TGTGCCTGGAGTGTCCGGCGGGATCCGGGACCACGGGACGAGCAGTACTTC
TRBJ2-7,.,once,TRBV4-1,CASSFSGDEQYF,TGCGCCAGCAGCTTCTCCGGGGACGAGCAGTACTTC
TRBJ2-3,TRBD2,.,TRBV18,CASTGGGTDTQYF,TGTGCCAGCACGGGAGGAGGTACAGATACGCAGTATTTT
TRBJ2-5,TRBD2,.,TRBV4-2,CASSQRGTSGNLAETQYF,TGTGCCAGCAGCCAACGTGGGACTAGCGGGAATCTTGCAGAGACCCAGTACTTC
TRBJ2-5,.,.,TRBV30,CAWSPQETQYF,TGTGCCTGGAGTCCGCAAGAGACCCAGTACTTC
TRBJ2-3,.,.,TRBV25-1,CASSEYTGVNRNTQYF,TGTGCCAGCAGTGAATATACGGGAGTAAATAGGAATACGCAGTATTTT
TRBJ1-6,.,.,TRBV4-1,CASSQDESPLHF,TGCGCCAGCAGCCAAGATGAGTCACCCCTCCACTTT
TRBJ1-2,TRBD1,.,TRBV30,CAWSQGAGGYTF,TGTGCCTGGTCCCAGGGGGCGGGTGGCTACACCTTC